The 23 T cell receptor beta chains in this list originate from one sample, sequenced in a study of blood T cells in healthy people across ages. The second PCR ran about 6 to 11 cycles with a sample-barcoded 5' primer and J-beta primers. TCRdb recomputed calls from the 5' RACE reads with MiXCR, one row per CDR3 protein. The sample has about 780,000 distinct CDR3 sequences, more than 35% seen once. The sequenced material came from blood. All receptors come from a man aged 80 or over in good health.

The chain carries TRBV3-1 and TRBJ2-7; 8 bases are a match to TRBD2. With 6 bases clipped from V and 7 bases from J, the junction kept 11 bases outside the gene matches. Germline V CDR1 and CDR2: LGHDT, YNNKEL (reference sequence). The CDR3 is 14 amino acids. CDR3 in amino acids: CASRSRGGLHEQYF. The CDR3, as DNA: TGTGCCAGCAGGTCCCGGGGGGGCCTGCATGAGCAGTACTTC.

The genes are TRBV10-3 and TRBJ1-5; D remains unclear. Per germline, CDR1 ENHRY and CDR2 SYGVKD. The CDR3 has 12 residues. Trimming took 2 bases from V and 4 from J, leaving 3 bases between them. CDR3 nucleotides: TGTGCCATCAGTGAGCATAATCAGCCCCAGCATTTT. This sequence encodes CAISEHNQPQHF.

In its sample, this clonotype was seen many times. The chain employs TRBV29-1 and TRBJ2-1, with 10 bases that match TRBD1. Trimming took 4 bases from V and 4 from J; bases not matched to a gene: 7. Germline V gene data show CDR1 as SQVTM and CDR2 as ANQGSEA. The CDR3 contains 15 residues. The CDR3 coding sequence is TGCAGCGTTGGACAACCGGGACAGGGGTACAATGAGCAGTTCTTC. The encoded protein is CSVGQPGQGYNEQFF.

Note on this clonotype: A much larger clone lies a single base off, so this may be a read error. The chain uses TRBV6-6 and TRBJ2-6; D is undetermined. This CDR3 has 15 amino acids. Germline V lookup: CDR1 MNHNY, CDR2 SVGAGI (reference sequence). V was clipped by 0 bases and J by 3 bases, with 6 bases between them. The CDR3, as DNA: TGTGCCAGCAGTTACTCAGAGGTTGGGGCCAACGTCCTGACTTTC. Translation gives CASSYSEVGANVLTF.

J is TRBJ2-5 and V is TRBV5-5; D is uncertain. Trimming shortened V by 0 bases and J by 5 bases, and 11 bases separated the two germline ends. Germline V gene sequence: CDR1 SGHKS, CDR2 YYEKEE (reference sequence). This CDR3 has 14 residues. Here the CDR3 DNA reads TGTGCCAGCAGCTTGGAGGTCCCCGGCGAGACCCAGTACTTC. It specifies CASSLEVPGETQYF.

In the case of this clonotype: At one of its ends the junction is not consistent with the germline gene, which may arise from a read error. The chain couples TRBV7-9 to TRBJ2-1, with TRBD1 matching 9 bases. In germline, CDR1 is SEHNR, CDR2 FQNEAQ (reference sequence). The length of the CDR3 is 16 residues. Here the CDR3 DNA reads TGTGCCAGCAGCTTAGGGACAGGGGTCCCCTACAATGAGCGGTTCTTC. It encodes CASSLGTGVPYNERFF.

The CDR3 region is CASSLLGSTNEKLFF. CDR3 DNA sequence: TGTGCCAGCAGTTTATTGGGTTCAACTAATGAAAAACTGTTTTTT. The chain is built from TRBV27 and TRBJ1-4; D uncertain. The V end lost 1 base, the J end lost 0 bases, and 6 bases lay between the germline ends. CDR1 and CDR2 (germline): MNHEY, SMNVEV (reference sequence). This CDR3 region has 15 residues.

The V gene is TRBV29-1, the J gene TRBJ1-3; 10 nucleotides line up with TRBD1. J gave up 1 base and V 6 bases, and 12 bases lay outside the gene matches. Germline CDR1 is SQVTM and CDR2 is ANQGSEA. The CDR3 runs 17 residues. The CDR3 spells CSVRPGTGVLSGNTIYF. The DNA of the CDR3 is TGCAGCGTCCGACCCGGGACAGGGGTATTATCTGGAAACACCATATATTTT.

The gene calls are TRBV7-2 and TRBJ2-5, with TRBD2 matching 9 bases. The end of the DNA is better explained by TRBJ2-7, so the J call may be wrong. Germline CDR1 SGHTA, CDR2 FQGNSA. This CDR3 region has 16 residues. This chain's CDR3 is CASSLGLAGWSHEQYF. The CDR3 DNA reads as TGTGCCAGCAGCTTAGGCCTAGCGGGATGGTCCCACGAGCAGTACTTC.

In this sample, this clonotype turned up once. Being one base from a much bigger clone, this may be a read error. This chain links TRBV20-1 with TRBJ2-1; the match to TRBD1 covers 8 bases. This CDR3 is built from 14 residues. In germline, CDR1 is DFQATT, CDR2 SNEGSKA (reference sequence). CDR3 residues: CSALQGAAMDEQLF. The CDR3 nucleotides are TGCAGTGCTTTGCAGGGGGCCGCGATGGATGAGCAGTTATTC.

The chain links TRBV19 to TRBJ1-3; possible D gene TRBD1, 6 bases. The CDR3 extends over 14 amino acids. V was shortened by 8 bases and J by 4 bases, with 15 bases between the two germline ends. The germline gives CDR1 LNHDA, CDR2 SQIVND (reference sequence). The CDR3 reads CASGTGAEGNTIYF. For the CDR3, the DNA is TGTGCCAGTGGTACGGGGGCGGAAGGAAACACCATATATTTT. Full variable domain (rest looked up from reference TRBV19 and TRBJ1-3): DGGITQSPKYLFRKEGQNVTLSCEQNLNHDAMYWYRQDPGQGLRLIYYSQIVNDFQKGDIAEGYSVSREKKESFPLTVTSAQKNPTAFYLCASGTGAEGNTIYFGEGSWLTVV.

This rearrangement joins TRBV5-6 to TRBJ2-4, with 9 bases that match TRBD2. This CDR3 comprises 14 residues. The V gene end was trimmed by 4 bases and the J gene end by 10 bases; junction bases not matched to a gene: 9. Germline V lookup: CDR1 SGHDT, CDR2 YYEEEE. The CDR3 is CASSPGLAAQIQYF. CDR3 DNA sequence: TGTGCCAGCAGCCCGGGACTAGCAGCTCAAATTCAGTACTTC.

This clonotype came up a few times. The V and J genes are TRBV30 and TRBJ2-7; no definite D call. This CDR3 contains 10 residues. Trimming shortened V by 5 bases and J by 9 bases, and 11 bases separated the two germline ends. Germline V lookup: CDR1 GTSNPN, CDR2 SVGIG (reference sequence). The CDR3 sequence is CAWGPGGQYF. For the CDR3, the DNA is TGTGCCTGGGGTCCAGGTGGGCAGTACTTC.

In this sample, this clonotype turned up a few times. The chain couples TRBV29-1 to TRBJ1-4; 9 bases match TRBD1. This CDR3 has 13 residues. The J segment lost 5 bases and the V segment lost 7 bases, leaving 5 bases of the junction unmatched. Germline lookup yields CDR1 SQVTM and CDR2 ANQGSEA. The CDR3 region is CSARDRVNEKLFF. DNA of the CDR3: TGCAGCGCGCGGGACAGGGTAAATGAAAAACTGTTTTTT.

J is TRBJ2-5 and V is TRBV5-1, with TRBD2 matching 10 bases. The germline gives CDR1 SGHRS, CDR2 YFSETQ. CDR3 length: 15 residues. V was pared by 2 bases and J by 2 bases, with 3 bases of the junction left unmatched. The CDR3 region has the DNA TGCGCCAGCAGCTTTATGACTAGCGGGCAAGAGACCCAGTACTTC. Translating gives CASSFMTSGQETQYF.

A remark on this clonotype: Given a much more abundant clone one base away, this may be a read error. The chain carries TRBV3-1 and TRBJ2-1; D call uncertain. Germline V lookup: CDR1 LGHDT, CDR2 YNNKEL (reference sequence). The CDR3 spans 15 residues. V was pared by 1 base and J by 5 bases, with 12 bases between. The CDR3 here is CASSQGMVSNNEQFF. The CDR3 coding sequence is TGTGCCAGCAGCCAAGGTATGGTTTCTAACAATGAGCAGTTCTTC.

The gene calls are TRBV7-2 and TRBJ2-1; 7 bases match TRBD2. Near its end, the DNA agrees better with TRBJ2-7, so the J call may be wrong. This CDR3 has 14 amino acids. CDR1 and CDR2 (germline): SGHTA, FQGNSA. The CDR3 here is CASSLQAGVNEQYF. In nucleotides, the CDR3 is TGTGCCAGCAGCTTACAGGCGGGAGTTAATGAGCAGTACTTC.

The rearrangement uses TRBV2 and TRBJ1-4; tentative D call: TRBD1 (6 bases). The CDR3 loop spans 14 amino acids. Between the trimmed V and J ends, which lost 7 bases and 5 bases, there was a span of 14 bases. Germline CDR1 and CDR2: SNHLY and FYNNEI. CDR3 protein: CASKSGGANEKLFF. The CDR3 nucleotides read TGTGCCAGCAAGTCCGGGGGGGCCAATGAAAAACTGTTTTTT.

CDR3 region: CASSFAHGREQFF. DNA for the CDR3: TGTGCCAGCAGTTTCGCCCACGGTCGGGAGCAGTTCTTC. The chain employs TRBV27 and TRBJ2-1; D gene uncertain. The CDR3 extends over 13 amino acids. V was trimmed by 3 bases and J by 10 bases, leaving 13 bases between them. Germline V CDR1 and CDR2: MNHEY, SMNVEV (reference sequence).

This clonotype was detected once. The chain combines TRBV20-1 with TRBJ2-6, with D possibly TRBD1 on 6 matching bases. This CDR3 has 15 amino acids. The V end was cut by 5 bases, the J end by 0 bases, with 11 bases between. Germline values: CDR1 DFQATT, CDR2 SNEGSKA (reference sequence). This CDR3 reads CSALTTGSGANVLTF. CDR3 nucleotide sequence: TGCAGTGCTCTGACGACAGGCTCTGGGGCCAACGTCCTGACTTTC.

V gene TRBV29-1 combines with J gene TRBJ2-6, with D unresolved. The germline gives CDR1 SQVTM, CDR2 ANQGSEA. Trimming removed 7 bases at V and 2 bases at J, with 6 bases between. The CDR3 covers 12 residues. The CDR3 sequence is CSAAAGANVLTF. The CDR3 bases are TGCAGCGCCGCAGCTGGGGCCAACGTCCTGACTTTC.

This clonotype has just a few counts. The chain links TRBV18 to TRBJ1-2, with D possibly matching TRBD1 (5 bases). The germline V and J ends were trimmed by 3 bases and 4 bases, with 9 bases remaining between them. CDR1 is KGHSH, CDR2 LQKENI, per germline. This CDR3 comprises 13 residues. This CDR3 is CASSPGPAYGYTF. The CDR3 coding sequence is TGTGCCAGCTCACCGGGACCTGCCTATGGCTACACCTTC.

The J gene is TRBJ2-7, the V gene TRBV6-2 or TRBV6-3, with D possibly called TRBD1 or TRBD2 (5 bases each). There are 14 residues in the CDR3. V gave up 5 bases and J gave up 0 bases, with 11 bases separating them. Per the germline V gene, CDR1 is MNHEY and CDR2 is SVGEGT. The chain's CDR3 is CASSRGTVSYEQYF. For the CDR3, the DNA is TGTGCCAGCAGTCGAGGGACGGTCTCCTACGAGCAGTACTTC.